The TCR beta chain under discussion was sequenced for a study of blood T cell repertoires in COVID-19. On the study more broadly: The study drew acute and convalescent COVID-19 samples from the United States, Italy and Spain. In each case, the material was cDNA or gDNA derived from T cells, B-cell-depleted T cells, or PBMCs.

Trimming took 2 bases from V and 9 from J; bases not matched to a gene: 9. The germline V gene encodes CDR1 MNHEY and CDR2 SVGEGT. The CDR3 length is 15 residues. In the original processing: Using reference gene primer amplification, nucleated cell counts were estimated. Sequencing was performed with immunoSEQ multiplex PCR; in TCRdb, only in-frame clones are kept and a portion is missing. The V and J calls and clone size come from that table; D and trimming were worked out from the DNA. The sample has about 76,000 clones, about 92% seen once; the top ten hold roughly 9.1%. This sequence was found in a human donor in a cohort sampled during active COVID-19. Sequencing was carried out using peripheral blood. V usage is TRBV6-2 or TRBV6-3 and J usage is TRBJ2-1; 8 nucleotides match TRBD2. CDR3 in amino acids: CASSYVREGWGEQFF. CDR3 nucleotide sequence: TGTGCCAGCAGTTACGTCCGGGAGGGCTGGGGTGAGCAGTTCTTC.